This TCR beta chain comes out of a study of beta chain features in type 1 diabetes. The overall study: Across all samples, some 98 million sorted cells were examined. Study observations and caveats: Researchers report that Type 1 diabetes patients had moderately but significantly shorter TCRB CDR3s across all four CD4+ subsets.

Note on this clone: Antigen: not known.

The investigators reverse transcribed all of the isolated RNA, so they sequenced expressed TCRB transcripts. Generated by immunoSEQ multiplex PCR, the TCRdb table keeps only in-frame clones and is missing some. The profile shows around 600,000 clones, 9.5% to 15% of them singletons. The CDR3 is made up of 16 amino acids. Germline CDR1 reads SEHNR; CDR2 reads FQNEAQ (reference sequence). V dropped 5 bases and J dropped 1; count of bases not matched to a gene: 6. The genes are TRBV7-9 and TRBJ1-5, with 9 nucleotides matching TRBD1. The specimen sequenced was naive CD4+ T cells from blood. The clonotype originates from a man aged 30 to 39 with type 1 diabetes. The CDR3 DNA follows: TGTGCCAGCAGCCGCACTGGACAGGGGAGCAATCAGCCCCAGCATTTT. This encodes CASSRTGQGSNQPQHF.